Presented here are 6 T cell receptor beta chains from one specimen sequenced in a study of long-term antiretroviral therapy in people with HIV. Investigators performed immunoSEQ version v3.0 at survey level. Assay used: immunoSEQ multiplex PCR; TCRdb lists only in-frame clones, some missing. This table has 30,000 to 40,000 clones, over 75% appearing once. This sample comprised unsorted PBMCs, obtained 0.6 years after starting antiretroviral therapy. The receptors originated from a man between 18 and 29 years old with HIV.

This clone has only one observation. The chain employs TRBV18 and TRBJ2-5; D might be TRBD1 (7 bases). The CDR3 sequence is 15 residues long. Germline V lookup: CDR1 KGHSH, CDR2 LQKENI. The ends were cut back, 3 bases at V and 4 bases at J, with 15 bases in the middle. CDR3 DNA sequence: TGTGCCAGCTCACCTCAGGCAGGGGGGCCAGAGACCCAGTACTTC. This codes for CASSPQAGGPETQYF.

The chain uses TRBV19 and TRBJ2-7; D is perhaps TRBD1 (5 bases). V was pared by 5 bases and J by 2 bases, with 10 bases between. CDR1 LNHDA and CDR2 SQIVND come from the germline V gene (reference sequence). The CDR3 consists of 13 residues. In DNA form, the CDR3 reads TGTGCCAGTAGTTCGGCAGGGCCCTACGAGCAGTACTTC. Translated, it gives CASSSAGPYEQYF.

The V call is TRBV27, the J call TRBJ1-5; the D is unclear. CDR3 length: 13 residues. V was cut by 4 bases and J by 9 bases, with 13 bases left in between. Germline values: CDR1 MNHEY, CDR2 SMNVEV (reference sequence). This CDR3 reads CASSSGVLGPQHF. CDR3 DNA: TGTGCCAGCAGTTCGGGAGTCCTGGGGCCCCAGCATTTT.

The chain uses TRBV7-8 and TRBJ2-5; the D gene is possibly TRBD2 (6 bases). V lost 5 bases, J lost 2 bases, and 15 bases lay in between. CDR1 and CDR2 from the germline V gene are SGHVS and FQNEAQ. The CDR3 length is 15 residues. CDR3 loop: CASSMGLARQETQYF. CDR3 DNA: TGTGCCAGCAGCATGGGCCTAGCGAGACAAGAGACCCAGTACTTC. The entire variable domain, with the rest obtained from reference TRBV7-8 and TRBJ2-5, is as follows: GAGVSQSPRYKVAKRGQDVALRCDPISGHVSLFWYQQALGQGPEFLTYFQNEAQLDKSGLPSDRFFAERPEGSVSTLKIQRTQQEDSAVYLCASSMGLARQETQYFGPGTRLLVL.

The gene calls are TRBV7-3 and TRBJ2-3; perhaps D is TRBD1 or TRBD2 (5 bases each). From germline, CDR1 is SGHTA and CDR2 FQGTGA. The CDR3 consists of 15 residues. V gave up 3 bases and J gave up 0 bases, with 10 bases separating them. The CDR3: CASSFRGASTDTQYF. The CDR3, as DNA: TGTGCCAGCAGCTTTCGGGGCGCTAGCACAGATACGCAGTATTTT.

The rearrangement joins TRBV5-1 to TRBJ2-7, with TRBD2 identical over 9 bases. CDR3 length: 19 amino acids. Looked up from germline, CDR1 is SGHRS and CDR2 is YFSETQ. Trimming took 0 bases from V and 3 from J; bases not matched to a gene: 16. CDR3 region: CASSLGREAGGSHIYEQYF. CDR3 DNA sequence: TGCGCCAGCAGCTTGGGTCGCGAAGCGGGAGGTTCCCATATCTACGAGCAGTACTTC.